This TCR beta chain was recorded in a study of shared clonotypes between healthy human individuals. In the study overall: The plates for each donor numbered three CD4 naive, three CD4 memory, two CD8 naive and one CD8 memory.

The CDR3 is made up of 14 amino acids. CDR1 is LNHDA and CDR2 is SQIVND in the germline V gene (reference sequence). Only Caucasian adults living in Nashville, Tennessee made up the donor group. Overall study findings and caveats: When naive CD4 clonotypes were compared across four donors, approximately 5% were shared.

Concerning this clone: The antigen remains unidentified. A junction end diverges from the germline sequence, so it may reflect a read error.

Assay used: immunoSEQ multiplex PCR; TCRdb lists only in-frame clones, some missing. The sample records 1.4 million or so clones, 98% being singletons. The V gene is TRBV19, the J gene TRBJ2-1, with 7 bases that match TRBD1. The sequence derives from a young man in good health. Sequencing was performed on naive CD4+ T cells sorted from blood. Regarding subset: CD45RA+ positively selected. The CDR3 DNA sequence: TGTGCCAGTAGCATAGACAGGGCTACCAATGAGCAGTTCTTC. Its protein product is CASSIDRATNEQFF.